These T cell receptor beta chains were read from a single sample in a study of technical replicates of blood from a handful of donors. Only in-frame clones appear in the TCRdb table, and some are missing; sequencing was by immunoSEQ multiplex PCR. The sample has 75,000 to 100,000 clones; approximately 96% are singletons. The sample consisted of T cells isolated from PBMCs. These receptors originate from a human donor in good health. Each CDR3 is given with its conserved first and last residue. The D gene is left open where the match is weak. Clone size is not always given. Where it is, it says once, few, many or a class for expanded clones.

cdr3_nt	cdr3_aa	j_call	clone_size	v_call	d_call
TGCGCCAGCAGCCAAGGGACAACTTTGAACACTGAAGCTTTCTTT	CASSQGTTLNTEAFF	TRBJ1-1	.	TRBV4-3	.
TGTGCCAGTACTCGGCAGGGGGCCGGCGGGGAGCTGTTTTTT	CASTRQGAGGELFF	TRBJ2-2	.	TRBV19	TRBD1
TGTGCCAGCAGCCGCGATCTAGGAGGTGAGCAGTTCTTC	CASSRDLGGEQFF	TRBJ2-1	.	TRBV11-2	.
TGTGCCAGCAGCTTAGCGGGGCCGGAGCAGTTCTTC	CASSLAGPEQFF	TRBJ2-1	.	TRBV7-6	.
TGTGCCAGCACCCTCTCCCCGGTCAATGAGCAGTTCTTC	CASTLSPVNEQFF	TRBJ2-1	.	TRBV28	.
TGTGCCAGCAGTGAATCTCGGTTAATGAACACTGAAGCTTTCTTT	CASSESRLMNTEAFF	TRBJ1-1	.	TRBV25-1	.
TGTGCCAGCAGCCAGGGACAGGGTTACCAAGAGACCCAGTACTTC	CASSQGQGYQETQYF	TRBJ2-5	.	TRBV5-8	TRBD1
TGTGCCAGCAGTCCGGGACAGAAACTCGAGCAGTACTTC	CASSPGQKLEQYF	TRBJ2-7	.	TRBV2	TRBD1
TGTGCCAGCAGTTTAAAGGGGTTCTATGGCTACACCTTC	CASSLKGFYGYTF	TRBJ1-2	.	TRBV28	.
TGTGCCAGCAGCTTAGGACTAGCGGGGACACCTCAGTACTTC	CASSLGLAGTPQYF	TRBJ2-7	.	TRBV7-8	TRBD2
TGTGCCAGCAGTTACTCGAGCGTTACTTATCTCGAGCAGTACTTC	CASSYSSVTYLEQYF	TRBJ2-7	.	TRBV6-5	.
TGTGCCAGCAGCCAAGGGCCAGGGCCCTACAATGAGCAGTTCTTC	CASSQGPGPYNEQFF	TRBJ2-1	.	TRBV14	.
TGTGCCAGCAGTCGACAGGGATCCTACGAGCAGTACTTC	CASSRQGSYEQYF	TRBJ2-7	.	TRBV11-3	TRBD1
TGTGCCACCAGCACCAGTCACATGAACACTGAAGCTTTCTTT	CATSTSHMNTEAFF	TRBJ1-1	.	TRBV15	.
TGTGCCAGCAGTTACAGCGGCCTGCGGGGGGATACGCAGTATTTT	CASSYSGLRGDTQYF	TRBJ2-3	.	TRBV6-5	TRBD2
TGTGCCAGCAGCGTGGCTGATGACTATGGCTACACCTTC	CASSVADDYGYTF	TRBJ1-2	few	TRBV9	.
TGTGCCAGCAGCTACGCTCAGGGTTATGGCTACACCTTC	CASSYAQGYGYTF	TRBJ1-2	.	TRBV6-5	.
TGTGCCAGCAGCGTAGACGGGACCTACAATGAGCAGTTCTTC	CASSVDGTYNEQFF	TRBJ2-1	.	TRBV9	.
TGTGCCAGCAGTTTACATAGCGGGACTCCTCAAGAGACCCAGTACTTC	CASSLHSGTPQETQYF	TRBJ2-5	.	TRBV27	TRBD2
TGCGCCAGCAGCCAAGTAGTAGGGAGCGAGCAGTACTTC	CASSQVVGSEQYF	TRBJ2-7	.	TRBV4-1	.
TGTGCCACTCAAACGGGGGAGACCCAGTACTTC	CATQTGETQYF	TRBJ2-5	.	TRBV25-1	.
TGTGCCAGCAGCCCCCCCGTAAGCGGGACCTACGAGCAGTACTTC	CASSPPVSGTYEQYF	TRBJ2-7	.	TRBV7-2	TRBD2
TGTGCCAGCAGTTCCGGGACAGGGAAGACTGAAGCTTTCTTT	CASSSGTGKTEAFF	TRBJ1-1	.	TRBV6-4	TRBD1
TGTGCCAGCAGTTTATCGGGCAGGGGATACGAGCAGTACTTC	CASSLSGRGYEQYF	TRBJ2-7	.	TRBV27	.
TGTGCCAGCAGCAGAGAATATGGCTACACCTTC	CASSREYGYTF	TRBJ1-2	once	TRBV13	.
TGCGCCAGCAGCTTGGCAGGTCCCACCGGGGAGCTGTTTTTT	CASSLAGPTGELFF	TRBJ2-2	.	TRBV5-1	.
TGTGCCAGCAGCTTTGTCGGGGGGGGCTACACCTTC	CASSFVGGGYTF	TRBJ1-2	once	TRBV7-3	.
TGTGCCAGCAGGAAACTGAGGGATGAGCAGTTCTTC	CASRKLRDEQFF	TRBJ2-1	.	TRBV27	.
TGTGCCAGCAGCGTAGCGGGAGTTGATAACAATGAGCAGTTCTTC	CASSVAGVDNNEQFF	TRBJ2-1	.	TRBV9	.
TGTGCCAGCAGTTTATCTGTAACGGGAGTTAGCCACGAGCAGTACTTC	CASSLSVTGVSHEQYF	TRBJ2-7	.	TRBV27	.
TGTGCCAGCAGCTTAGGACCGGGACAGGGCACAGATACGCAGTATTTT	CASSLGPGQGTDTQYF	TRBJ2-3	once	TRBV11-2	TRBD1
TGTGCCAGCAGCTACAGGGGACTAGCGGGAGGTCCCTACGAGCAGTACTTC	CASSYRGLAGGPYEQYF	TRBJ2-7	.	TRBV5-4	TRBD2
TGTGCCAGCAGCCAAGATATAAGGGGGGGCCGTAGCGGGTTAGATACGCAGTATTTT	CASSQDIRGGRSGLDTQYF	TRBJ2-3	.	TRBV4-2	.
TGTGCCAGCAGCTTAGCCGGACTAGCGGGTGCAGATACGCAGTATTTT	CASSLAGLAGADTQYF	TRBJ2-3	.	TRBV11-2	TRBD2
TGTGCCAGCAGCCAAAATCAGCCCCAGCATTTT	CASSQNQPQHF	TRBJ1-5	.	TRBV28	.
TGTGCCAGCACGCGGGACAGGGGCACAGATACGCAGTATTTT	CASTRDRGTDTQYF	TRBJ2-3	.	TRBV7-9	TRBD1
TGCGCCAGCAGCTTGGGACGACTAGCGGAATACAATGAGCAGTTCTTC	CASSLGRLAEYNEQFF	TRBJ2-1	.	TRBV5-1	TRBD2
TGTGCCAGCAGTTACCTTATAGCGGGAGGCGGGAATGAGCAGTTCTTC	CASSYLIAGGGNEQFF	TRBJ2-1	.	TRBV6-5	TRBD2
TGTGCCAGCAGCTTAAGAGCGGGAGACGGGGAGCTGTTTTTT	CASSLRAGDGELFF	TRBJ2-2	.	TRBV7-3	TRBD2
TGTGCCAGCAGCTTGGCCCTCACTGTCTACGAGCAGTACTTC	CASSLALTVYEQYF	TRBJ2-7	.	TRBV5-6	.
TGTGCCAGCTCACCAGGGGCCACAGATACGCAGTATTTT	CASSPGATDTQYF	TRBJ2-3	.	TRBV18	.
TGCGCCAGCAGCCAAGATCAGCTAGCCAGAGACAATGAGCAGTTCTTC	CASSQDQLARDNEQFF	TRBJ2-1	.	TRBV4-1	.
TGTGCCAGTGCGCCGATACTAAGGGAGACCCAGTACTTC	CASAPILRETQYF	TRBJ2-5	.	TRBV19	.
TGTGCCAGCAGTCCAATGAAGCAGGGACTGTTTTTT	CASSPMKQGLFF	TRBJ1-4	once	TRBV2	.
TGTGCCACCAGCAGAGTGAGGGTACGTCAGCCCCAGCATTTT	CATSRVRVRQPQHF	TRBJ1-5	.	TRBV15	.
TGTGCCAGCAGCTTAGGGGGCGTTTATTACGAGCAGTACTTC	CASSLGGVYYEQYF	TRBJ2-7	.	TRBV5-8	TRBD1
TGTGCCAGTATGGACAGGGAAGGTCAGCCCCAGCATTTT	CASMDREGQPQHF	TRBJ1-5	.	TRBV19	TRBD1
TGTGCCAGTAGTCTCATGACAGGGGGCCAAAATGAAAAACTGTTTTTT	CASSLMTGGQNEKLFF	TRBJ1-4	.	TRBV19	TRBD1
TGCAGCGTTTATGGCATCGAGACCCAGTACTTC	CSVYGIETQYF	TRBJ2-5	.	TRBV29-1	.
TGTGCCAGCAGCCAAGAATTAGCGGGGGTTACCTACGAGCAGTACTTC	CASSQELAGVTYEQYF	TRBJ2-7	.	TRBV4-2	TRBD2
TGTGCCAGCAGCGACCAGGGGTCCAGCACTGAAGCTTTCTTT	CASSDQGSSTEAFF	TRBJ1-1	.	TRBV7-6	.
TGTGCCAGCAGTGACCTGGACAGGTCTCAGCCCCAGCATTTT	CASSDLDRSQPQHF	TRBJ1-5	.	TRBV6-1	TRBD1
TGTGCCAGCAGCGGGGGGGACAGAGCCTACGAGCAGTACTTC	CASSGGDRAYEQYF	TRBJ2-7	once	TRBV9	.
TGTGCCAGCAAACAGGGGCACACTGAAGCTTTCTTT	CASKQGHTEAFF	TRBJ1-1	.	TRBV6-1	TRBD1
TGTCCCGGGACAGGGATGGCTTTCTTT	CPGTGMAFF	TRBJ1-1	once	TRBV5-4	TRBD1